This TCR beta chain was sequenced in a study of T cells in Graves' hyperthyroidism and ophthalmopathy. Overall study results and limits: Blood also contained most expanded thyroid clonotypes above 0.001.

Enrolled ophthalmopathy patients presented with a Clinical Activity Score of at least 3, a NOSPECS grade of at least 4, and disease duration under 3 months. Diagnoses rested on clinical symptoms, serum thyroxine and TRAb, thyroid ultrasound and orbital computed tomography. PBMCs were derived from around 10 ml fresh peripheral blood. The table lists this clonotype with a few counts. What it binds is unknown. A much larger clone differs from this one at a single base, so this may be a read error. The CDR3 covers 14 residues. CDR1 is MNHEY, CDR2 SVGEGT, per germline. V lost 7 bases and J 5 bases, leaving 18 bases between the germline ends. RNA transcripts served as the template for amplifying TCR beta CDR3 regions. The HTBI set primed first-round TCR CDR3 RT-PCR. TCRdb reanalysed the multiplex PCR reads using MiXCR and keeps one entry per CDR3 protein. The sample holds 250,000 to 400,000 distinct CDR3 sequences; approximately 14% are singletons and the top ten take about 37%.

The genes are TRBV6-2 or TRBV6-3 and TRBJ2-7, with no clear D. The TCR was taken from a woman aged 35 to 49 with Graves' ophthalmopathy. Sequenced: blood. For the CDR3, the DNA is TGTGCCAGCAATCCTACACGTGACCAGGACGAGCAGTACTTC. Residues: CASNPTRDQDEQYF.